The 32 T cell receptor beta chains listed next were all sequenced from one sample in a study of T cell changes during pregnancy in multiple sclerosis. Here immunoSEQ multiplex PCR was the method, and the copy in TCRdb shows in-frame clones only, minus some. The repertoire holds 29,000 or so clones, with roughly nine tenths as singletons. The sample was CD4+ T cells from peripheral blood mononuclear cells, taken in the first trimester of pregnancy. The receptors were sampled from a female donor with multiple sclerosis, enrolled in a pregnancy study.

V usage is TRBV2 and J usage is TRBJ1-5, with a possible D match to TRBD1 (6 bases). The germline gives CDR1 SNHLY, CDR2 FYNNEI. The CDR3 contains 14 residues. V shed 7 bases and J shed 0 bases, with 10 bases lying between them. CDR3 sequence reads: CASKGDISNQPQHF. CDR3 nucleotides: TGTGCCAGCAAGGGGGACATTAGCAATCAGCCCCAGCATTTT.

This clone is medium-sized by share. The gene calls are TRBV2 and TRBJ1-5; D remains ambiguous. The CDR3 contains 13 residues. Trimming removed 8 bases at V and 2 bases at J, with 10 bases between. Germline CDR1 is SNHLY and CDR2 is FYNNEI. The CDR3 DNA is TGTGCCAGCTCCGGGAATGGCAATCAGCCCCAGCATTTT. Protein sequence: CASSGNGNQPQHF.

The rearrangement uses TRBV2 and TRBJ1-2; 12 bases are shared with TRBD1. V gave up 4 bases and J gave up 8 bases; unmatched junction bases: 5. The CDR3 sequence is 14 residues long. Germline V gene data show CDR1 as SNHLY and CDR2 as FYNNEI. The CDR3 loop reads CASSGDRGLVGYTF. The CDR3, as DNA: TGTGCCAGCAGTGGGGACAGGGGGCTGGTAGGCTACACCTTC.

The chain is built from TRBV19 and TRBJ1-5; no clear D. Trimming shortened V by 6 bases and J by 7 bases, and 16 bases separated the two germline ends. Looked up from germline, CDR1 is LNHDA and CDR2 is SQIVND (reference sequence). The CDR3 is 14 amino acids. CDR3 in amino acids: CASRGRRVGQPQHF. As DNA, the CDR3 is TGTGCCAGTAGGGGGAGGAGGGTCGGCCAGCCCCAGCATTTT. Together with reference TRBV19 and TRBJ1-5, the CDR3 gives the full variable domain: DGGITQSPKYLFRKEGQNVTLSCEQNLNHDAMYWYRQDPGQGLRLIYYSQIVNDFQKGDIAEGYSVSREKKESFPLTVTSAQKNPTAFYLCASRGRRVGQPQHFGDGTRLSIL.

The chain joins TRBV10-1 to TRBJ1-1, with TRBD1 identical over 11 bases. The germline V gene has CDR1 WNHNN and CDR2 SYGVQD (reference sequence). The CDR3 runs to 14 residues. V lost 5 bases to trimming and J lost 5 bases; unmatched junction nucleotides: 4. The DNA of the CDR3 is TGCGCCAGCAGTACCGGGACAGGGGGTACTGAAGCTTTCTTT. Translation: CASSTGTGGTEAFF.

The rearrangement joins TRBV10-2 to TRBJ1-5; no clear D. V lost 1 base, J lost 1 base, and 11 bases lay in between. The CDR3 has 16 amino acids. From germline, CDR1 is WSHSY and CDR2 SAAADI. In DNA, the CDR3 is TGCGCCAGCAGTGAGTATGGAGGCCTCAGCAATCAGCCCCAGCATTTT. Translation: CASSEYGGLSNQPQHF.

The chain links TRBV6-1 to TRBJ1-1, with a possible D match to TRBD1 (5 bases). The V gene lost 2 bases and the J gene lost 2 bases, with 12 bases spanning the gap. The CDR3 length is 15 residues. CDR1 and CDR2 from the germline V gene are MNHNS and SASEGT. This CDR3 reads CASSEQGSPNTEAFF. The CDR3 DNA sequence: TGTGCCAGCAGTGAACAGGGAAGTCCCAACACTGAAGCTTTCTTT.

The chain couples TRBV20-1 to TRBJ2-1, with TRBD2 as a possible D gene (5 bases). The germline V and J ends were trimmed by 5 bases and 9 bases, with 11 bases remaining between them. The CDR3 consists of 11 residues. Germline CDR1 DFQATT, CDR2 SNEGSKA (reference sequence). The DNA of the CDR3 is TGCAGTGCTGGACTCTTTGCTGAGCAGTTCTTC. Its protein product is CSAGLFAEQFF.

The chain employs TRBV4-2 and TRBJ2-7; TRBD2 matches at 8 bases. Unmatched junction bases numbered 6, after V lost 0 bases and J lost 2 bases. Germline V gene sequence: CDR1 LGHNA, CDR2 YNFKEQ. This CDR3 is 16 amino acids long. The CDR3 region has the DNA TGTGCCAGCAGCCAAGATTACAGCGGGGGCACCTACGAGCAGTACTTC. It translates to CASSQDYSGGTYEQYF.

This clone was recorded once. The genes are TRBV6-1 and TRBJ2-3; the D is unclear. This CDR3 has 12 amino acids. Germline V CDR1 and CDR2: MNHNS, SASEGT. V gave up 7 bases and J gave up 5 bases, with 10 bases separating them. CDR3 loop: CASTLAGDTQYF. Written as DNA, the CDR3 is TGTGCCAGCACCCTCGCCGGAGATACGCAGTATTTT.

CDR3 region: CASSGQGDDYGYTF. CDR3 sequence (DNA): TGTGCCAGCAGCGGACAGGGGGACGACTATGGCTACACCTTC. This chain connects TRBV7-9 to TRBJ1-2, with 10 positions matching TRBD1. The CDR3 loop spans 14 amino acids. CDR1 is SEHNR and CDR2 is FQNEAQ in the germline V gene (reference sequence). After removal of 5 bases from V and 3 bases from J, the junction contained 3 bases not matched to a gene.

The chain has TRBV23-1 and TRBJ1-1, with 7 bases that match TRBD1. TRBV23-1 is noted as an ORF with a role that remains uncertain. V was pared by 1 base and J by 3 bases, with 11 bases of the junction left unmatched. The CDR3 totals 17 residues. This chain's CDR3 is CASSQYFGDSQYTEAFF. The CDR3 DNA follows: TGCGCCAGCAGTCAATACTTCGGGGACAGCCAGTACACTGAAGCTTTCTTT.

The J gene is TRBJ1-3, the V gene TRBV15; D may be TRBD1 (6 bases). Between the trimmed V and J ends, which lost 1 base and 0 bases, there was a span of 10 bases. CDR1 is LNHNV, CDR2 YYDKDF, per germline (reference sequence). This CDR3 is 16 amino acids long. The CDR3 loop reads CATSRGGQSSGNTIYF. The CDR3, as DNA: TGTGCCACCAGCAGAGGGGGGCAGAGCTCTGGAAACACCATATATTTT.

The chain links TRBV5-1 to TRBJ2-3; D gene ambiguous. Germline V CDR1 and CDR2: SGHRS, YFSETQ. The CDR3 extends over 13 amino acids. V lost 1 base and J lost 4, with 7 bases in between. CDR3 in amino acids: CASSLRVADTQYF. The CDR3 DNA reads as TGCGCCAGCAGCTTGCGGGTGGCAGATACGCAGTATTTT.

Remarks on this clone: Additional DNA sequences in this sample encode the identical CDR3. This sequence joins TRBV5-1 and TRBJ2-5; TRBD2 matches 8 bases. V lost 4 bases to trimming and J lost 2 bases; unmatched junction nucleotides: 4. Germline loops: CDR1 SGHRS, CDR2 YFSETQ. The CDR3 is 14 amino acids. CDR3 coding DNA: TGCGCCAGCAGCCCCGGGGGGGGACAAGAGACCCAGTACTTC. This encodes CASSPGGGQETQYF. Filled out from reference TRBV5-1 and TRBJ2-5, the complete variable domain reads KAGVTQTPRYLIKTRGQQVTLSCSPISGHRSVSWYQQTPGQGLQFLFEYFSETQRNKGNFPGRFSGRQFSNSRSEMNVSTLELGDSALYLCASSPGGGQETQYFGPGTRLLVL.

The V gene is TRBV19, the J gene TRBJ1-2; unclear D gene. Per germline, CDR1 LNHDA and CDR2 SQIVND (reference sequence). The CDR3 extends over 13 amino acids. Trimming removed 6 bases from V and 4 bases from J, with 12 bases in between. CDR3 region: CASRLTVGYGYTF. CDR3 DNA: TGTGCCAGTAGATTAACAGTGGGCTATGGCTACACCTTC.

The genes are TRBV7-8 and TRBJ1-6; D is undetermined. Germline assignment: CDR1 SGHVS and CDR2 FQNEAQ. V was clipped by 3 bases and J by 3 bases, with 9 bases between them. The CDR3 sequence is 15 residues long. CDR3 loop: CASSFGGVYNSPLHF. CDR3 sequence (DNA): TGTGCCAGCAGCTTTGGAGGCGTCTATAATTCACCCCTCCACTTT.

The chain combines TRBV21-1 with TRBJ1-3. TRBV21-1 is a listed pseudogene. CDR3 length: 18 residues. The CDR3 sequence is CASSKPKDSSFSGNTIYF. The CDR3 DNA reads TGTGCCAGCAGCAAACCCAAGGACTCCTCATTCTCTGGAAACACCATATATTTT.

The chain carries TRBV9 and TRBJ2-3; 14 positions agree with TRBD2. The germline V gene encodes CDR1 SGDLS and CDR2 YYNGEE. The CDR3 is 16 residues long. With 2 bases clipped from V and 4 bases from J, the junction kept 3 bases outside the gene matches. CDR3 residues: CASSVGLAGGADTQYF. CDR3 nucleotide sequence: TGTGCCAGCAGCGTCGGACTAGCGGGGGGTGCAGATACGCAGTATTTT.

This clone was counted a single time. The rearrangement joins TRBV2 to TRBJ1-1; D gene ambiguous. Trimming shortened V by 4 bases and J by 1 base, and 7 bases separated the two germline ends. The CDR3 runs 13 residues. In germline, CDR1 is SNHLY, CDR2 FYNNEI. Here the CDR3 DNA reads TGTGCCAGCAGTGCTGAGGGGAACACTGAAGCTTTCTTT. This gives the protein CASSAEGNTEAFF.

The rearrangement links TRBV19 to TRBJ1-1; D is ambiguous. In germline, CDR1 is LNHDA, CDR2 SQIVND (reference sequence). This CDR3 contains 14 residues. With 3 bases removed from V and 1 base from J, the gap between germline ends came to 9 bases. In nucleotides, the CDR3 is TGTGCCAGTAGTATGGGGAGGGAGAACACTGAAGCTTTCTTT. Encoded protein: CASSMGRENTEAFF.

The gene calls are TRBV29-1 and TRBJ1-2; perhaps TRBD1 as D (6 bases). The V end was cut by 3 bases, the J end by 4 bases, with 18 bases between. The CDR3 is 15 amino acids. CDR1 SQVTM and CDR2 ANQGSEA come from the germline V gene. The DNA for the CDR3 is TGCAGCGTTGACGCGGTGGGGGCATTACTCTATGGCTACACCTTC. Protein: CSVDAVGALLYGYTF.

The rearrangement joins TRBV2 to TRBJ1-1, with a possible D match to TRBD1 (6 bases). In germline, CDR1 is SNHLY, CDR2 FYNNEI. Trimming removed 7 bases at V and 5 bases at J, with 14 bases between. The CDR3 is 13 residues long. As DNA, the CDR3 is TGTGCCAGCATCTTCAGGGGTTTGACTGAAGCTTTCTTT. Amino acids: CASIFRGLTEAFF.

This rearrangement joins TRBV6-1 to TRBJ2-3, with D tentatively TRBD2 (5 bases). V lost 7 bases, J lost 2 bases, and 16 bases lay in between. Per the germline V gene, CDR1 is MNHNS and CDR2 is SASEGT. CDR3 size: 15 residues. The CDR3 coding sequence is TGTGCCAGCATGAGGGCCCAATTTATCACAGATACGCAGTATTTT. Its translation is CASMRAQFITDTQYF.

The chain has TRBV6-5 and TRBJ1-4, with TRBD1 as a possible D gene (5 bases). The CDR3 spans 14 residues. Trimming cost V 5 bases and J 2 bases, with 9 bases left between them. Germline V CDR1 and CDR2: MNHEY, SVGAGI. The CDR3 DNA is TGTGCCAGCAGTCGACAGCCTACTAATGAAAAACTGTTTTTT. This gives the protein CASSRQPTNEKLFF.

This chain links TRBV28 with TRBJ2-3; TRBD2 might be the D (6 bases). CDR3 length equals 14 residues. Germline V lookup: CDR1 MDHEN, CDR2 SYDVKM. Trimming removed 4 bases at V and 3 bases at J, with 11 bases between. The CDR3 bases are TGTGCCAGCAGTTGGGCGGGGTTAACAGATACGCAGTATTTT. It codes for CASSWAGLTDTQYF.

V and J are TRBV6-5 and TRBJ1-2; tentatively, D is TRBD1 (5 bases). The V gene lost 6 bases and the J gene lost 6 bases, with 8 bases spanning the gap. The CDR3 has 11 residues. The germline gives CDR1 MNHEY, CDR2 SVGAGI. The CDR3 spells CASSRVHGYTF. CDR3 DNA sequence: TGTGCCAGCAGCAGGGTTCATGGCTACACCTTC.

This chain links TRBV2 with TRBJ2-1; 8 positions agree with TRBD2. The CDR3 is made up of 10 amino acids. From germline, CDR1 is SNHLY and CDR2 FYNNEI. Trimming removed 8 bases from V and 10 bases from J; junction bases left unmatched: 1. CDR3 amino acids: CASGGGEQFF. DNA of the CDR3: TGTGCCAGCGGCGGGGGGGAGCAGTTCTTC.

The chain uses TRBV4-1 and TRBJ2-6, with D possibly TRBD1 on 7 matching bases. Trimming removed 4 bases from V and 0 bases from J, with 28 bases in between. The CDR3 length is 22 residues. The germline CDR1 and CDR2 sequences are MGHRA and YSYEKL. The CDR3 sequence is CASSLFTLDRTTLPSGANVLTF. DNA of the CDR3: TGCGCCAGCAGCCTTTTTACCCTGGACAGGACTACCCTTCCCTCTGGGGCCAACGTCCTGACTTTC.

The chain carries TRBV5-1 and TRBJ2-1; 7 nucleotides line up with TRBD2. The CDR3 is 13 amino acids. In germline, CDR1 is SGHRS, CDR2 YFSETQ. The ends lost 2 bases at V and 7 bases at J; junction bases unmatched: 3. CDR3 bases: TGCGCCAGCAGCTTTGTCGGGGGGAATGAGCAGTTCTTC. Protein sequence: CASSFVGGNEQFF.

The chain joins TRBV5-4 to TRBJ2-7, with D possibly TRBD2 on 6 matching bases. The CDR3 runs to 15 residues. CDR1 is SGHNT and CDR2 is YYREEE in the germline V gene (reference sequence). Trimming took 0 bases from V and 5 from J, leaving 15 bases between them. For the CDR3, the DNA is TGTGCCAGCAGCTTGGGGCTCACTAGCCGGAACGAGCAGTACTTC. Its translation is CASSLGLTSRNEQYF.

V gene TRBV7-8 combines with J gene TRBJ2-5; 10 nucleotides agree with TRBD2. V lost 3 bases and J lost 0; bases outside the gene matches: 1. The CDR3 has 15 residues. Germline V lookup: CDR1 SGHVS, CDR2 FQNEAQ. CDR3 residues: CASSFLAGDQETQYF. CDR3 sequence (DNA): TGTGCCAGCAGCTTCCTAGCGGGGGACCAAGAGACCCAGTACTTC.